The 17 T cell receptor beta chains presented below share a single source sample, sequenced in a study of beta chain features in type 1 diabetes. The study's findings and limits: TCRB CDR3s were moderately but significantly shorter in Type 1 diabetes patients in all four CD4+ subsets.

These TCRs are of unknown antigen specificity. Reverse transcribing all isolated RNA meant expressed TCRB transcripts were sequenced. The data were produced by immunoSEQ multiplex PCR, yet TCRdb's version contains in-frame clones alone and is incomplete. Of 640,000 or so clones listed, over 11% were seen once; the top ten hold roughly 0.04%. The sequenced material came from naive CD4+ T cells from blood. The origin of the receptors is a man between 18 and 35 years old with type 1 diabetes.

The table lists this clone with a few counts. This chain uses TRBV2 with TRBJ2-5; 8 bases are a match to TRBD2. V lost 7 bases, J lost 3 bases, and 7 bases stayed unmatched. The CDR3 extends over 14 amino acids. The germline gives CDR1 SNHLY, CDR2 FYNNEI. The CDR3 sequence is CASKSLAGKETQYF. CDR3 coding DNA: TGTGCCAGCAAGAGTCTAGCGGGTAAAGAGACCCAGTACTTC. Together with reference TRBV2 and TRBJ2-5, the CDR3 gives the full variable domain: EPEVTQTPSHQVTQMGQEVILRCVPISNHLYFYWYRQILGQKVEFLVSFYNNEISEKSEIFDDQFSVERPDGSNFTLKIRSTKLEDSAMYFCASKSLAGKETQYFGPGTRLLVL.

This clone was found a few times. The chain employs TRBV18 and TRBJ2-2; no clear D. This CDR3 has 14 amino acids. Germline CDR1 KGHSH, CDR2 LQKENI. Trimming took off 3 bases at V and 6 bases at J, with 11 bases between the two ends. CDR3 nucleotide sequence: TGTGCCAGCTCACCGTCTGGGGAAGCCGGGGAGCTGTTTTTT. This sequence encodes CASSPSGEAGELFF.

This clone was recorded a few times. The chain recombines TRBV20-1 with TRBJ2-3, with D tentatively TRBD2 (5 bases). Germline CDR1 and CDR2: DFQATT and SNEGSKA (reference sequence). V shed 7 bases and J shed 8 bases, with 13 bases lying between them. The CDR3 totals 11 residues. The CDR3 here is CSVPSRGTQYF. The CDR3 bases are TGCAGTGTCCCTTCCCGGGGTACGCAGTATTTT.

This clone was observed a handful of times. V gene TRBV29-1 combines with J gene TRBJ1-6; 8 nucleotides align to TRBD1. Looked up from germline, CDR1 is SQVTM and CDR2 is ANQGSEA. This CDR3 is 14 amino acids long. V was pared by 7 bases and J by 10 bases, with 12 bases of the junction left unmatched. The CDR3 DNA reads TGCAGCGCTGCTATCGGACAGGGCGGGTCACCCCTCCACTTT. Its protein product is CSAAIGQGGSPLHF.

Ten or more counts support this clone. Other DNA sequences of this sample code for an identical CDR3. The chain has TRBV7-9 and TRBJ2-5, with D uncertain. Germline CDR1 is SEHNR and CDR2 is FQNEAQ (reference sequence). V lost 2 bases to trimming and J lost 2 bases, with 0 bases between them. The CDR3 is 11 amino acids. The CDR3 DNA reads TGTGCCAGCAGCTTACAAGAGACCCAGTACTTC. Protein sequence: CASSLQETQYF.

The gene calls are TRBV7-2 and TRBJ2-2; D unclear. V was pared by 1 base and J by 5 bases, with 8 bases between. Germline CDR1 reads SGHTA; CDR2 reads FQGNSA. This CDR3 has 14 amino acids. The CDR3 DNA sequence: TGTGCCAGCAGCTTAGGGGCTATAACCGGGGAGCTGTTTTTT. It is translated as CASSLGAITGELFF. Variable domain in full (rest from reference TRBV7-2 and TRBJ2-2): GAGVSQSPSNKVTEKGKDVELRCDPISGHTALYWYRQSLGQGLEFLIYFQGNSAPDKSGLPSDRFSAERTGGSVSTLTIQRTQQEDSAVYLCASSLGAITGELFFGEGSRLTVL.

V gene TRBV7-9 combines with J gene TRBJ1-5; D perhaps matches TRBD1 (6 bases). Germline assignment: CDR1 SEHNR and CDR2 FQNEAQ (reference sequence). The V end was cut by 1 base, the J end by 3 bases, with 10 bases between. This CDR3 spans 15 amino acids. The DNA for the CDR3 is TGTGCCAGCAGCTTAGGACAGGCGGACAATCAGCCCCAGCATTTT. Translating it yields CASSLGQADNQPQHF.

This clone was found a few times. The J gene is TRBJ2-1, the V gene TRBV10-3; the match to TRBD2 covers 12 bases. J was trimmed by 7 bases and V by 4 bases; bases with no gene match: 2. CDR1 and CDR2 from the germline V gene are ENHRY and SYGVKD. This CDR3 has 14 residues. Here the CDR3 reads CAISGTSGMNEQFF. In nucleotides, the CDR3 is TGTGCCATCAGTGGGACTAGCGGGATGAATGAGCAGTTCTTC.

This clone occurred a few times. V and J are TRBV19 and TRBJ2-1; a weak D match, TRBD2 (5 bases). There are 13 residues in the CDR3. Per the germline V gene, CDR1 is LNHDA and CDR2 is SQIVND (reference sequence). V was trimmed by 11 bases and J by 6 bases, leaving 17 bases between them. The CDR3 region is CACARGWINEQFF. For the CDR3, the DNA is TGTGCCTGCGCCCGCGGGTGGATCAATGAGCAGTTCTTC.

The CDR3 loop is CASGVSGAPWAFF. The CDR3 nucleotides read TGTGCCAGCGGGGTCTCAGGCGCCCCTTGGGCTTTCTTT. The rearrangement links TRBV25-1 to TRBJ1-1; unclear D gene. In germline, CDR1 is MGHDK, CDR2 SYGVNS. V lost 8 bases and J lost 11, with 21 bases in between. This CDR3 has 13 residues.

This clone was seen a handful of times. The rearrangement links TRBV18 to TRBJ2-1; TRBD1 aligns across 8 bases. V dropped 3 bases and J dropped 4; count of bases not matched to a gene: 5. This CDR3 has 15 amino acids. CDR1 is KGHSH, CDR2 LQKENI, per germline. The CDR3 DNA reads TGTGCCAGCTCACCTCCGGGACAGGCGTACAATGAGCAGTTCTTC. This codes for CASSPPGQAYNEQFF.

This clone was picked up a small number of times. The rearrangement links TRBV29-1 to TRBJ1-5, with 8 bases that match TRBD1. Trimming at V came to 4 bases and at J to 4 bases, leaving 6 bases not matched to a gene. This CDR3 has 14 residues. Germline V gene sequence: CDR1 SQVTM, CDR2 ANQGSEA. The CDR3 is CSVGRQGPNQPQHF. DNA of the CDR3: TGCAGCGTTGGGAGACAGGGGCCTAATCAGCCCCAGCATTTT.

The chain joins TRBV5-1 to TRBJ2-1, with a possible D match to TRBD2 (6 bases). V shed 4 bases and J shed 5 bases, with 16 bases lying between them. Germline assignment: CDR1 SGHRS and CDR2 YFSETQ. The CDR3 runs to 15 residues. The CDR3 reads CASSAGTLVHNEQFF. The CDR3 DNA sequence: TGCGCCAGCAGCGCGGGGACCCTAGTCCACAATGAGCAGTTCTTC.

The chain uses TRBV9 and TRBJ2-1, with 8 bases identical to TRBD2. V gave up 0 bases and J gave up 8 bases; unmatched junction bases: 10. The germline V gene encodes CDR1 SGDLS and CDR2 YYNGEE. The CDR3 contains 16 residues. This CDR3 reads CASSVGRASGSYEQFF. The CDR3 DNA reads as TGTGCCAGCAGCGTAGGTCGGGCTAGCGGGTCCTATGAGCAGTTCTTC.

The genes are TRBV18 and TRBJ1-1; D ambiguous. The germline V gene encodes CDR1 KGHSH and CDR2 LQKENI. Trimming took 4 bases from V and 1 from J, leaving 7 bases between them. The CDR3 totals 13 residues. The CDR3 DNA sequence: TGTGCCAGCTCACTAAGGGCGAACACTGAAGCTTTCTTT. Encoded protein: CASSLRANTEAFF.

The V and J genes are TRBV29-1 and TRBJ1-2; 11 bases agree with TRBD1. V was clipped by 7 bases and J by 4 bases; unmatched bases: 11. The CDR3 contains 15 residues. Germline V gene sequence: CDR1 SQVTM, CDR2 ANQGSEA. The CDR3 spells CSAGTGGPLVYGYTF. The CDR3 DNA sequence: TGCAGCGCCGGGACAGGGGGTCCCTTGGTCTATGGCTACACCTTC.

This clone has just a few counts. The chain is built from TRBV28 and TRBJ1-4; possible D gene TRBD1, 5 bases. Germline values: CDR1 MDHEN, CDR2 SYDVKM. The CDR3 is 14 amino acids. V lost 2 bases and J 8 bases, leaving 12 bases between the germline ends. The CDR3 nucleotides are TGTGCCAGCAGTTTAAGAGGGGTTAGGGAAAAACTGTTTTTT. This encodes CASSLRGVREKLFF.